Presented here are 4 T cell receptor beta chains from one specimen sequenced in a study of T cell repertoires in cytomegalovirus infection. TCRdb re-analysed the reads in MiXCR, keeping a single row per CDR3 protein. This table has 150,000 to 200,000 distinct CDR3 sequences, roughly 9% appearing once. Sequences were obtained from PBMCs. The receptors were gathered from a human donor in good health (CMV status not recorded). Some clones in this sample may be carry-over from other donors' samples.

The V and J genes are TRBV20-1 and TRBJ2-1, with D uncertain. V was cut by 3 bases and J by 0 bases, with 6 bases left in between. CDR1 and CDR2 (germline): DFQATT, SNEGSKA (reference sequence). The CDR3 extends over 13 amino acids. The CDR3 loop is CSASHYSYNEQFF. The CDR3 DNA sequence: TGCAGTGCTAGCCACTACTCCTACAATGAGCAGTTCTTC.

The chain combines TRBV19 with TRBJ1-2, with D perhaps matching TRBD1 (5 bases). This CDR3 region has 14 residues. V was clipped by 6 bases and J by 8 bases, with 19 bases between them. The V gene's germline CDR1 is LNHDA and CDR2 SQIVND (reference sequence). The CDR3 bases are TGTGCCAGTAGGGTAAGGGACGGAGATTTCGGCTACACCTTC. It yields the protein CASRVRDGDFGYTF.

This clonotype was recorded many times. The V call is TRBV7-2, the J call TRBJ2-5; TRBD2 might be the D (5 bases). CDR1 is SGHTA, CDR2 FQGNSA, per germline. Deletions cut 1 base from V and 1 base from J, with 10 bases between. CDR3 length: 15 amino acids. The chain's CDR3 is CASSLGTGVQETQYF. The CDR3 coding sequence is TGTGCCAGCAGCTTAGGGACCGGGGTCCAAGAGACCCAGTACTTC. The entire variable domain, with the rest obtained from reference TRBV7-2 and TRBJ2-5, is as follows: GAGVSQSPSNKVTEKGKDVELRCDPISGHTALYWYRQSLGQGLEFLIYFQGNSAPDKSGLPSDRFSAERTGGSVSTLTIQRTQQEDSAVYLCASSLGTGVQETQYFGPGTRLLVL.

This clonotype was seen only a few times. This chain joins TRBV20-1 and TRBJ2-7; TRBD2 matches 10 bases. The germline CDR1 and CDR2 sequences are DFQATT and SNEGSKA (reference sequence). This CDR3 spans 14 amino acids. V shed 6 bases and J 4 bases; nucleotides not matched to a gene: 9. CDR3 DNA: TGCAGTGCCACAGGGACTAGCGTTCTGTACGAGCAGTACTTC. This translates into CSATGTSVLYEQYF.